The 29 T cell receptor beta chains presented below share a single source sample, sequenced in a study of T cells in Graves' hyperthyroidism and ophthalmopathy. RNA transcripts served as the template for amplifying TCR beta CDR3 regions. Primed by the HTBI set, a first-round RT-PCR was run on the TCR CDR3. TCRdb independently ran MiXCR on the multiplex PCR reads; one entry per CDR3 protein. The sample lists about 510,000 distinct CDR3 sequences; less than 15% were seen once. Sequencing was done on a sample of blood. The receptors were sampled from a woman aged 35 to 49 with Graves' hyperthyroidism.

The sample holds many counts of this clonotype. The V call is TRBV28, the J call TRBJ2-3; the D gene is possibly TRBD1 (5 bases). V was clipped by 5 bases and J by 4 bases, with 13 bases between them. Germline CDR1 MDHEN, CDR2 SYDVKM. This CDR3 is 14 amino acids long. CDR3 sequence: CASSRSRAPDTQYF. CDR3 bases: TGTGCCAGCAGTAGATCCAGGGCGCCAGATACGCAGTATTTT.

This clonotype has only a few counts. The chain couples TRBV12-3 or TRBV12-4 to TRBJ1-1; D is unclear. CDR3 length equals 12 residues. V was shortened by 5 bases and J by 5 bases, with 9 bases between the two germline ends. Here the CDR3 DNA reads TGTGCCAGCAGTGTTCAGGTTACTGAAGCTTTCTTT. The encoded protein is CASSVQVTEAFF.

This clonotype was counted at least ten times. The chain uses TRBV28 and TRBJ2-7; no reliable D call. The germline V gene encodes CDR1 MDHEN and CDR2 SYDVKM. The CDR3 totals 14 residues. The V end lost 3 bases, the J end lost 6 bases, and 15 bases lay between the germline ends. The CDR3 here is CASSFNRGLGEQYF. CDR3 sequence (DNA): TGTGCCAGCAGTTTTAACAGAGGTTTGGGCGAGCAGTACTTC.

The chain couples TRBV7-9 to TRBJ1-3, with D maybe TRBD1 (6 bases). With 5 bases removed from V and 5 bases from J, the gap between germline ends came to 10 bases. Germline CDR1 and CDR2: SEHNR and FQNEAQ (reference sequence). This CDR3 is built from 13 residues. CDR3 loop: CASSPQGRNTIYF. In DNA, the CDR3 is TGTGCCAGCAGCCCACAGGGCAGAAACACCATATATTTT.

In this sample, this clonotype turned up many times. This rearrangement joins TRBV5-5 to TRBJ1-5; 7 nucleotides match TRBD1. The CDR3 totals 13 residues. Unmatched junction bases numbered 5, after V lost 4 bases and J lost 7 bases. Germline-derived CDR1 and CDR2 are SGHKS and YYEKEE (reference sequence). CDR3 DNA: TGTGCCAGCAGCGTAGGGGGCTGGCAGCCCCAGCATTTT. Amino acids: CASSVGGWQPQHF.

The V and J genes are TRBV19 and TRBJ2-1; maybe TRBD1 (7 bases). CDR3 size: 21 residues. Germline lookup yields CDR1 LNHDA and CDR2 SQIVND (reference sequence). V lost 4 bases and J 1 base, leaving 29 bases between the germline ends. The CDR3 here is CASSRPMGQGGLRTSYNEQFF. CDR3 nucleotides: TGTGCCAGTAGTAGACCAATGGGGCAGGGGGGTCTCCGGACATCCTACAATGAGCAGTTCTTC.

In DNA, the CDR3 is TGTGCCAGCAGTGACAGGGGGACGAGCACTGAAGCTTTCTTT. It encodes CASSDRGTSTEAFF. The V and J genes are TRBV12-3 or TRBV12-4 and TRBJ1-1; 9 nucleotides match TRBD1. V was pared by 5 bases and J by 4 bases, with 5 bases of the junction left unmatched. The CDR3 covers 14 residues.

This clonotype was seen repeatedly, ten times or more. This chain joins TRBV20-1 and TRBJ2-1; 8 bases match TRBD2. Germline V CDR1 and CDR2: DFQATT, SNEGSKA (reference sequence). The CDR3 extends over 15 amino acids. The junction had 8 bases not matched to a gene; V was cut back by 5 bases and J by 2 bases. The CDR3 spells CSADPSGGTYNEQFF. In DNA, the CDR3 is TGCAGTGCTGACCCCAGCGGGGGAACCTACAATGAGCAGTTCTTC.

This clonotype was detected ten times or more. V is TRBV10-2 and J is TRBJ1-1, with a weak D call TRBD1 (5 bases). This CDR3 is 12 amino acids long. CDR1 and CDR2 (germline): WSHSY, SAAADI. Trimming cost V 11 bases and J 9 bases, with 19 bases left between them. CDR3 bases: TGCGCCTCCGGAGAAGGGGCTTTTCAAGCTTTCTTT. This sequence encodes CASGEGAFQAFF.

V usage is TRBV19 and J usage is TRBJ1-5; D is possibly TRBD1 (5 bases). CDR3 length: 20 residues. The germline V gene has CDR1 LNHDA and CDR2 SQIVND (reference sequence). Trimming took off 5 bases at V and 1 base at J, with 27 bases between the two ends. The CDR3 loop is CASSPGVQGASTISNQPQHF. CDR3 in DNA: TGTGCCAGTAGTCCCGGAGTGCAGGGTGCTTCCACAATAAGCAATCAGCCCCAGCATTTT.

This clonotype was found many times. V is TRBV30 and J is TRBJ2-5; D unclear. V lost 0 bases and J lost 1, with 6 bases in between. This CDR3 is 13 amino acids long. Germline V gives CDR1 GTSNPN, CDR2 SVGIG (reference sequence). The CDR3 region is CAWSVESQETQYF. The CDR3 region has the DNA TGTGCCTGGAGTGTGGAGTCCCAAGAGACCCAGTACTTC.

This clonotype was found many times. The chain links TRBV3-1 to TRBJ2-7; D not resolved. Per germline, CDR1 LGHDT and CDR2 YNNKEL (reference sequence). V gave up 6 bases and J gave up 9 bases, with 18 bases separating them. The CDR3 totals 13 residues. The CDR3 loop is CASSYQLLGAQYF. CDR3 DNA sequence: TGTGCCAGCAGTTATCAACTATTAGGTGCGCAGTACTTC.

This clonotype occurred many times. The CDR3 is CAISRQGTNTEAFF. DNA of the CDR3: TGTGCCATCAGTCGACAGGGGACGAACACTGAAGCTTTCTTT. The chain combines TRBV10-3 with TRBJ1-1; 8 nucleotides agree with TRBD1. V shed 5 bases and J 1 base; nucleotides not matched to a gene: 3. CDR3 size: 14 residues. Germline assignment: CDR1 ENHRY and CDR2 SYGVKD.

This clonotype was detected ten times or more. The J gene is TRBJ2-3, the V gene TRBV7-2, with TRBD2 matching over 7 bases. Germline values: CDR1 SGHTA, CDR2 FQGNSA. V dropped 0 bases and J dropped 4; count of bases not matched to a gene: 4. This CDR3 is built from 15 residues. This CDR3 reads CASSLAGGPSDTQYF. The DNA of the CDR3 is TGTGCCAGCAGCTTAGCGGGAGGGCCTTCAGATACGCAGTATTTT.

This chain joins TRBV4-1 and TRBJ2-1; D call uncertain. The V gene lost 4 bases and the J gene lost 6 bases, with 10 bases spanning the gap. From germline, CDR1 is MGHRA and CDR2 YSYEKL. The CDR3 spans 13 residues. In DNA form, the CDR3 reads TGCGCCAGCAGCCCGCGCCCAGTCAATGAGCAGTTCTTC. Protein sequence: CASSPRPVNEQFF.

The table lists this clonotype with many counts. The chain links TRBV12-3 or TRBV12-4 to TRBJ1-5, with D possibly TRBD1 on 6 matching bases. This CDR3 is built from 20 residues. The ends were cut back, 5 bases at V and 0 bases at J, with 26 bases in the middle. CDR3 DNA: TGTGCCAGCAGTCCCTCCGGAGGGACAACGTCAGGTTATAGCAATCAGCCCCAGCATTTT. Translated, it gives CASSPSGGTTSGYSNQPQHF.

This clonotype was found a few times. The junction differs from germline at one of its ends, possibly a read error. The chain carries TRBV29-1 and TRBJ1-1; 7 bases align to TRBD1. The CDR3 spans 13 residues. Germline CDR1 reads SQVTM; CDR2 reads ANQGSEA. The CDR3 DNA sequence: TGCAGCGCAGGGACAGCAGGGAACACTGAAGCTCTCTTT. It yields the protein CSAGTAGNTEALF.

This clonotype was seen more than once but under ten times. This chain connects TRBV2 to TRBJ2-3, with D possibly being TRBD2 (6 bases). The CDR3 has 13 amino acids. Trimming cost V 7 bases and J 1 base, with 9 bases left between them. Germline CDR1 SNHLY, CDR2 FYNNEI. CDR3 sequence: CASKRLGTDTQYF. The CDR3, as DNA: TGTGCCAGCAAACGACTAGGCACAGATACGCAGTATTTT. Variable domain in full (rest from reference TRBV2 and TRBJ2-3): EPEVTQTPSHQVTQMGQEVILRCVPISNHLYFYWYRQILGQKVEFLVSFYNNEISEKSEIFDDQFSVERPDGSNFTLKIRSTKLEDSAMYFCASKRLGTDTQYFGPGTRLTVL.

This clonotype was detected many times. The chain is built from TRBV12-3 or TRBV12-4 and TRBJ2-7; D is possibly TRBD1 or TRBD2 (5 bases each). This CDR3 spans 14 amino acids. V lost 6 bases and J lost 3, with 15 bases in between. The CDR3, as DNA: TGTGCCAGCAGCCTCGGGGCAGGGAACTACGAGCAGTACTTC. Translating it yields CASSLGAGNYEQYF.

V and J are TRBV12-3 or TRBV12-4 and TRBJ1-1; 9 bases line up with TRBD1. The J segment lost 5 bases and the V segment lost 6 bases, leaving 7 bases of the junction unmatched. The CDR3 has 14 amino acids. For the CDR3, the DNA is TGTGCCAGCAGCTATGTACAGGGGGCGACTGAAGCTTTCTTT. Translating gives CASSYVQGATEAFF.

In its sample, this clonotype was seen a few times. V usage is TRBV19 and J usage is TRBJ2-3, with 10 bases fitting TRBD2. Per germline, CDR1 LNHDA and CDR2 SQIVND (reference sequence). Trimming took 7 bases from V and 5 from J; bases not matched to a gene: 3. There are 13 residues in the CDR3. The CDR3 nucleotides are TGTGCCAGTACCCTAGCGGGAGTAGATACGCAGTATTTT. Translating gives CASTLAGVDTQYF. The full variable domain, completed using reference TRBV19 and TRBJ2-3, is DGGITQSPKYLFRKEGQNVTLSCEQNLNHDAMYWYRQDPGQGLRLIYYSQIVNDFQKGDIAEGYSVSREKKESFPLTVTSAQKNPTAFYLCASTLAGVDTQYFGPGTRLTVL.

This chain links TRBV6-5 with TRBJ2-5, with D possibly matching TRBD1 (6 bases). Germline CDR1 MNHEY, CDR2 SVGAGI. CDR3 length: 17 residues. V was cut by 0 bases and J by 4 bases, with 18 bases left in between. CDR3 sequence reads: CASSYSWGQGYGETQYF. CDR3 DNA: TGTGCCAGCAGTTACTCGTGGGGGCAGGGGTACGGAGAGACCCAGTACTTC.

This clonotype was seen ten or more times. This chain uses TRBV3-1 with TRBJ1-1; 9 positions agree with TRBD1. The germline V gene encodes CDR1 LGHDT and CDR2 YNNKEL (reference sequence). V lost 3 bases, J lost 10 bases, and 9 bases stayed unmatched. The CDR3 extends over 14 amino acids. DNA of the CDR3: TGTGCCAGCAGCCAGCCGCCGGGACAGGGAAGAGCTTTCTTT. This codes for CASSQPPGQGRAFF.

This chain links TRBV28 with TRBJ2-3; D might be TRBD1 (5 bases). The CDR3 loop spans 13 amino acids. The ends were cut back, 11 bases at V and 0 bases at J, with 12 bases in the middle. Germline lookup yields CDR1 MDHEN and CDR2 SYDVKM. The CDR3 spells CALGHYSTDTQYF. The CDR3 nucleotides are TGTGCCCTAGGACACTATAGCACAGATACGCAGTATTTT. Combining the CDR3 with reference TRBV28 and TRBJ2-3 gives the whole variable domain DVKVTQSSRYLVKRTGEKVFLECVQDMDHENMFWYRQDPGLGLRLIYFSYDVKMKEKGDIPEGYSVSREKKERFSLILESASTNQTSMYLCALGHYSTDTQYFGPGTRLTVL.

The chain employs TRBV2 and TRBJ2-1; D is possibly TRBD1 or TRBD2 (5 bases each). V shed 5 bases and J shed 4 bases, with 15 bases lying between them. Germline V gene sequence: CDR1 SNHLY, CDR2 FYNNEI. CDR3 size: 15 residues. CDR3 sequence: CASSKNRDGYNEQFF. The CDR3 DNA is TGTGCCAGCAGTAAAAACCGGGACGGGTACAATGAGCAGTTCTTC.

This clonotype was seen ten or more times. The J gene is TRBJ2-7, the V gene TRBV9; 7 bases agree with TRBD2. Germline trimming cut 0 bases from V and 7 bases from J; bases unmatched to any gene: 19. Germline loops: CDR1 SGDLS, CDR2 YYNGEE. The CDR3 sequence is 18 residues long. CDR3 protein: CASSVGPLGGRWATEQYF. CDR3 in DNA: TGTGCCAGCAGCGTAGGGCCTCTCGGCGGGAGATGGGCTACGGAGCAGTACTTC.

Ten or more counts support this clonotype. The CDR3 here is CASSPGQDEQYF. The CDR3 bases are TGTGCCAGCAGTCCCGGACAGGACGAGCAGTACTTC. The V gene is TRBV6-1, the J gene TRBJ2-7; 7 bases align to TRBD1. The CDR3 is 12 amino acids. V lost 5 bases and J lost 5; bases outside the gene matches: 3. Germline CDR1 and CDR2: MNHNS and SASEGT.

The rearrangement links TRBV3-1 to TRBJ2-1; D not certain. This CDR3 has 13 residues. Germline V gene data show CDR1 as LGHDT and CDR2 as YNNKEL (reference sequence). Trimming pared 1 base from V and 7 bases from J, leaving 8 bases between. CDR3 coding DNA: TGTGCCAGCAGCCAAGTGTGGTGGAATGAGCAGTTCTTC. This codes for CASSQVWWNEQFF.

This clonotype was found many times. V is TRBV30 and J is TRBJ1-1; D uncertain. Trimming pared 5 bases from V and 4 bases from J, leaving 11 bases between. The CDR3 runs to 12 residues. The germline V gene encodes CDR1 GTSNPN and CDR2 SVGIG (reference sequence). The CDR3 nucleotides read TGTGCCTGGGGGAGTGTTGTCACTGAAGCTTTCTTT. It codes for CAWGSVVTEAFF.